The 21 T cell receptor beta chains below all came from one sample that was sequenced in a study of shared clonotypes between healthy human individuals. Assay: immunoSEQ multiplex PCR; the TCRdb copy retains only in-frame clones and omits some. The sample comprises around 350,000 clones, roughly 80% of which are singletons, and about 10% rests with the top ten. Sequencing used memory CD4+ T cells sorted from blood. The sample's subset: CD45RA-negative fraction. The receptors originated from a man aged 25 to 40 in good health.

The chain joins TRBV30 to TRBJ2-1; 8 nucleotides align to TRBD2. Trimming took 3 bases from V and 6 from J; bases not matched to a gene: 10. The CDR3 totals 15 residues. Germline values: CDR1 GTSNPN, CDR2 SVGIG (reference sequence). The CDR3 sequence is CAWRRAGAWLNEQFF. For the CDR3, the DNA is TGTGCCTGGAGAAGAGCGGGAGCTTGGCTCAATGAGCAGTTCTTC. Full variable domain (outside the CDR3, taken from reference TRBV30 and TRBJ2-1): SQTIHQWPATLVQPVGSPLSLECTVEGTSNPNLYWYRQAAGRGLQLLFYSVGIGQISSEVPQNLSASRPQDRQFILSSKKLLLSDSGFYLCAWRRAGAWLNEQFFGPGTRLTVL.

This chain connects TRBV5-4 to TRBJ2-1; 8 bases align to TRBD1. Trimming took 0 bases from V and 5 from J; bases not matched to a gene: 4. The germline V gene has CDR1 SGHNT and CDR2 YYREEE (reference sequence). The length of the CDR3 is 15 residues. The CDR3 loop reads CASSLGQGAHNEQFF. CDR3 coding DNA: TGTGCCAGCAGCTTGGGCCAGGGGGCCCACAATGAGCAGTTCTTC.

J is TRBJ1-5 and V is TRBV11-2; 9 bases fit TRBD1. Trimming at V came to 5 bases and at J to 4 bases, leaving 3 bases not matched to a gene. Per the germline V gene, CDR1 is SGHAT and CDR2 is FQNNGV. The CDR3 spans 14 residues. The DNA of the CDR3 is TGTGCCAGCAGCGTGGACAGGGGTAATCAGCCCCAGCATTTT. Translating it yields CASSVDRGNQPQHF.

The chain combines TRBV4-3 with TRBJ2-7; D gene ambiguous. Germline assignment: CDR1 LGHNA and CDR2 YSLEER. The ends were cut back, 0 bases at V and 2 bases at J, with 5 bases in the middle. CDR3 length: 13 residues. CDR3 residues: CASSQDGAYEQYF. The CDR3 DNA reads as TGCGCCAGCAGCCAAGATGGGGCCTACGAGCAGTACTTC.

V usage is TRBV7-9 and J usage is TRBJ1-2; TRBD1 might be the D (6 bases). Trimming cost V 3 bases and J 7 bases, with 12 bases left between them. The CDR3 covers 13 residues. CDR1 SEHNR and CDR2 FQNEAQ come from the germline V gene (reference sequence). The CDR3 DNA reads TGTGCCAGCAGCTTCGGTGCAGGGGCTGGCTACACCTTC. Protein: CASSFGAGAGYTF.

V is TRBV20-1 and J is TRBJ1-1; D is ambiguous. Germline CDR1 DFQATT, CDR2 SNEGSKA (reference sequence). The CDR3 has 10 residues. The CDR3 reads CRASGTEAFF. CDR3 DNA: TGCAGAGCTTCCGGGACTGAAGCTTTCTTT.

Only one count was recorded for this clone. V gene TRBV30 combines with J gene TRBJ1-2, with TRBD1 matching 12 bases. Germline V lookup: CDR1 GTSNPN, CDR2 SVGIG (reference sequence). The CDR3 spans 14 residues. V was clipped by 0 bases and J by 10 bases; unmatched bases: 6. The CDR3 DNA is TGTGCCTGGAGTGTCACCGGGACAGGGGGCGACTACACCTTC. The encoded protein is CAWSVTGTGGDYTF.

The chain combines TRBV5-1 with TRBJ2-1; perhaps TRBD2 as D (6 bases). The CDR3 sequence is 13 residues long. Per germline, CDR1 SGHRS and CDR2 YFSETQ. The V and J ends lost 4 bases and 7 bases respectively, with 12 bases between them. The chain's CDR3 is CASSLASGNEQFF. CDR3 DNA sequence: TGCGCCAGCAGCCTAGCGAGTGGGAATGAGCAGTTCTTC.

The chain has TRBV19 and TRBJ2-7; possibly TRBD1 or TRBD2 for D (5 bases each). Germline CDR1 LNHDA, CDR2 SQIVND (reference sequence). V gave up 6 bases and J gave up 6 bases, with 15 bases separating them. The CDR3 covers 13 residues. CDR3 DNA sequence: TGTGCCAGTAGCCGGGACCACCTTTTCGAGCAGTACTTC. Its translation is CASSRDHLFEQYF. The variable domain in full, with the rest retrieved from reference TRBV19 and TRBJ2-7, is DGGITQSPKYLFRKEGQNVTLSCEQNLNHDAMYWYRQDPGQGLRLIYYSQIVNDFQKGDIAEGYSVSREKKESFPLTVTSAQKNPTAFYLCASSRDHLFEQYFGPGTRLTVT.

This clone was detected only a few times. This chain joins TRBV2 and TRBJ1-5; D possibly corresponds to TRBD1 (6 bases). The germline gives CDR1 SNHLY, CDR2 FYNNEI. CDR3 size: 15 residues. V was clipped by 2 bases and J by 4 bases, with 12 bases between them. CDR3 region: CASSEQGRANQPQHF. The CDR3 DNA reads TGTGCCAGCAGTGAACAGGGGCGGGCGAATCAGCCCCAGCATTTT.

On this clone: Other DNA sequences from this sample encode an identical CDR3 as well. This chain connects TRBV18 to TRBJ2-7; D unresolved. Trimming took off 1 base at V and 4 bases at J, with 14 bases between the two ends. The CDR3 is 15 residues long. CDR1 and CDR2 (germline): KGHSH, LQKENI. The CDR3 nucleotides read TGTGCCAGCTCACCACGGTCAGGTGGTGTATACGAGCAGTACTTC. Protein sequence: CASSPRSGGVYEQYF.

This clone has a single count. The rearrangement joins TRBV6-5 to TRBJ1-1, with TRBD1 as a possible D gene (5 bases). Looked up from germline, CDR1 is MNHEY and CDR2 is SVGAGI. The CDR3 is 13 amino acids. The germline V and J ends were trimmed by 3 bases and 1 base, with 6 bases remaining between them. The CDR3 region has the DNA TGTGCCAGCAGTTATGACAGGAACACTGAAGCTTTCTTT. Amino acids: CASSYDRNTEAFF.

The chain carries TRBV28 and TRBJ2-7; TRBD1 agrees at 7 bases. Germline assignment: CDR1 MDHEN and CDR2 SYDVKM. The CDR3 is 14 amino acids. J was trimmed by 0 bases and V by 8 bases; bases with no gene match: 7. The CDR3 protein is CASGAGGFSYEQYF. The DNA for the CDR3 is TGTGCCAGCGGGGCAGGGGGATTCTCCTACGAGCAGTACTTC.

J is TRBJ2-7 and V is TRBV6-1; possible D gene TRBD2, 5 bases. The V gene's germline CDR1 is MNHNS and CDR2 SASEGT. The CDR3 sequence is 16 residues long. The V end was cut by 2 bases, the J end by 4 bases, with 18 bases between. For the CDR3, the DNA is TGTGCCAGCAGTGAATTACCGGGGATGTCATCTTACGAGCAGTACTTC. This sequence encodes CASSELPGMSSYEQYF.

The chain is built from TRBV4-1 and TRBJ2-4; 10 nucleotides align to TRBD1. Germline-derived CDR1 and CDR2 are MGHRA and YSYEKL. With V trimmed by 1 base and J by 5 bases, 5 bases remained unmatched. The CDR3 consists of 16 residues. The CDR3 sequence is CASSQAWTGGQNIQYF. In DNA, the CDR3 is TGCGCCAGCAGCCAAGCCTGGACAGGGGGTCAAAACATTCAGTACTTC.

This clone was detected once. The chain combines TRBV4-2 with TRBJ1-5; D is unresolved. There are 13 residues in the CDR3. CDR1 is LGHNA, CDR2 YNFKEQ, per germline. Trimming stripped 0 bases from V and 6 bases from J, with 6 bases between. For the CDR3, the DNA is TGTGCCAGCAGCCAAGATCTGGGTCAGCCCCAGCATTTT. This codes for CASSQDLGQPQHF.

The chain carries TRBV19 and TRBJ1-1; TRBD1 might be the D (6 bases). Trimming left V 7 bases short and J 4 bases short, with 19 bases between. The germline gives CDR1 LNHDA, CDR2 SQIVND (reference sequence). The CDR3 has 15 residues. The CDR3 DNA sequence: TGTGCCAGTACCCGAGAGGGAACAGGGACCACTGAAGCTTTCTTT. It encodes CASTREGTGTTEAFF.

CDR3 loop: CSAYPGEDTQYF. The DNA of the CDR3 is TGCAGCGCTTACCCGGGGGAAGATACGCAGTATTTT. This chain joins TRBV29-1 and TRBJ2-3; D is perhaps TRBD2 (6 bases). There are 12 residues in the CDR3. The germline CDR1 and CDR2 sequences are SQVTM and ANQGSEA. The V gene lost 7 bases and the J gene lost 5 bases, with 13 bases spanning the gap.

The chain has TRBV14 and TRBJ2-7; 7 bases fit TRBD2. Germline loops: CDR1 SGHDN, CDR2 FVKESK. The J segment lost 0 bases and the V segment lost 2 bases, leaving 4 bases of the junction unmatched. The CDR3 spans 15 residues. The CDR3 sequence is CASSQRRELSYEQYF. The CDR3 DNA is TGTGCCAGCAGCCAACGGCGGGAGCTCTCCTACGAGCAGTACTTC.

The chain combines TRBV18 with TRBJ2-7; D is uncertain. This CDR3 region has 14 residues. Trimming took off 3 bases at V and 0 bases at J, with 9 bases between the two ends. CDR1 and CDR2 (germline): KGHSH, LQKENI. The CDR3 DNA reads as TGTGCCAGCTCACCGAACGTAGACTCCTACGAGCAGTACTTC. This codes for CASSPNVDSYEQYF.

J is TRBJ1-1 and V is TRBV5-1, with D uncertain. Germline V gene sequence: CDR1 SGHRS, CDR2 YFSETQ. The CDR3 consists of 13 residues. Trimming took off 4 bases at V and 0 bases at J, with 7 bases between the two ends. CDR3 in amino acids: CASSPDMNTEAFF. The CDR3, as DNA: TGCGCCAGCAGCCCCGACATGAACACTGAAGCTTTCTTT.